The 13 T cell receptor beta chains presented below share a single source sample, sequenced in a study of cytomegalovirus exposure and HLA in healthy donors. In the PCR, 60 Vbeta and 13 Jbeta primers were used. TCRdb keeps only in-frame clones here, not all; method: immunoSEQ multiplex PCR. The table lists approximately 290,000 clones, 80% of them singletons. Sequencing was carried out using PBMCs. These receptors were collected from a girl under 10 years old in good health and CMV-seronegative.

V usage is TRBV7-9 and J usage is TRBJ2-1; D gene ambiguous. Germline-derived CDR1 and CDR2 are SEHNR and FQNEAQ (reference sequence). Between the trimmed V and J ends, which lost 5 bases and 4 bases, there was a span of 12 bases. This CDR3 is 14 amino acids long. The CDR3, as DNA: TGTGCCAGCAGCCCCCGAGGTCTTTACAATGAGCAGTTCTTC. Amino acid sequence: CASSPRGLYNEQFF.

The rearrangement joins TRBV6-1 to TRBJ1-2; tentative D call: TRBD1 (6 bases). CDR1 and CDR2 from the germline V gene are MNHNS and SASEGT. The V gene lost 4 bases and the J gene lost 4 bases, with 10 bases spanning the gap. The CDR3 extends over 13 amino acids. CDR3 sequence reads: CASSVQGAYGYTF. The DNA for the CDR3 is TGTGCCAGCAGTGTACAGGGTGCCTATGGCTACACCTTC.

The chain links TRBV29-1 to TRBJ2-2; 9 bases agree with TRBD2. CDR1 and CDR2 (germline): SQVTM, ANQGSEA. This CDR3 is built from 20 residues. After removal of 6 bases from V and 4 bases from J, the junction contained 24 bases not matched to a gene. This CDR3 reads CSVQPRPELAGVAPTGELFF. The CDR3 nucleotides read TGCAGCGTCCAACCCCGGCCCGAACTAGCGGGCGTAGCGCCCACCGGGGAGCTGTTTTTT.

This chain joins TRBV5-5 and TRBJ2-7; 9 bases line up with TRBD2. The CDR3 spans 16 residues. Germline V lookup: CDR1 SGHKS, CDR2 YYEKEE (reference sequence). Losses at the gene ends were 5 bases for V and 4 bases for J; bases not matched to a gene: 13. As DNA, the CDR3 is TGTGCCAGCAGGAGTTTTTTGGCGAGCGGGGGGTACGAGCAGTACTTC. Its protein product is CASRSFLASGGYEQYF. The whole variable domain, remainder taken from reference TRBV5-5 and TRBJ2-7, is DAGVTQSPTHLIKTRGQQVTLRCSPISGHKSVSWYQQVLGQGPQFIFQYYEKEERGRGNFPDRFSARQFPNYSSELNVNALLLGDSALYLCASRSFLASGGYEQYFGPGTRLTVT.

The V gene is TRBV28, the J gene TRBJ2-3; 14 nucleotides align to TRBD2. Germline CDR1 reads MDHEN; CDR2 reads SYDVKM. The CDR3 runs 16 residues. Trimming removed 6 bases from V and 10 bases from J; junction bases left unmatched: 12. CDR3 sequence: CASSTSRTSGGPSQYF. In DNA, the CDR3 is TGTGCCAGCAGCACAAGCAGGACTAGCGGGGGGCCGTCGCAGTATTTT.

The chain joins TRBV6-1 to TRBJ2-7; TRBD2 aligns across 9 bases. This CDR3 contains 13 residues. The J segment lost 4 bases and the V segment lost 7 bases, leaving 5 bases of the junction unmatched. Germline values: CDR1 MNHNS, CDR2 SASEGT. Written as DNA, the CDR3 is TGTGCCAGCAAACTAGCGGGCGGGTACGAGCAGTACTTC. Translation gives CASKLAGGYEQYF.

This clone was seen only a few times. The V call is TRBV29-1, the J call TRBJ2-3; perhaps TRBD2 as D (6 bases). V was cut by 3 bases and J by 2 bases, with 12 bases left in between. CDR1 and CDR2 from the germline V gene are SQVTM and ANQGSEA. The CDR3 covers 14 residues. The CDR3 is CSVDEGGNTDTQYF. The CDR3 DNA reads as TGCAGCGTTGATGAGGGCGGGAACACAGATACGCAGTATTTT.

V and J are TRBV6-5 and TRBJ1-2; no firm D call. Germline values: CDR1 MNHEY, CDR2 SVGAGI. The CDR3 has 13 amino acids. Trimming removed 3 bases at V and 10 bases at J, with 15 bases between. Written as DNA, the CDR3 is TGTGCCAGCAGTTATTACGCTCACACCCCCTACACCTTC. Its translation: CASSYYAHTPYTF.

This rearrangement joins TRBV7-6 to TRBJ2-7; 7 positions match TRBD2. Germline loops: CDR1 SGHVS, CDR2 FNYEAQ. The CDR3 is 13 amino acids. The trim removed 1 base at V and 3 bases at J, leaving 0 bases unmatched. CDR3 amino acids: CASSLGGGYEQYF. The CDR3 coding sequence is TGTGCCAGCAGCTTAGGCGGGGGCTACGAGCAGTACTTC. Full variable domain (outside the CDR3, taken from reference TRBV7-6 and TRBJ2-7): GAGVSQSPRYKVTKRGQDVALRCDPISGHVSLYWYRQALGQGPEFLTYFNYEAQQDKSGLPNDRFSAERPEGSISTLTIQRTEQRDSAMYRCASSLGGGYEQYFGPGTRLTVT.

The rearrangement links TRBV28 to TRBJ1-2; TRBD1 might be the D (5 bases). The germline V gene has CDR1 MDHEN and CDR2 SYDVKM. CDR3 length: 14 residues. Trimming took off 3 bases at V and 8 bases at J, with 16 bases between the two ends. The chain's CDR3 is CASSLVPGVWGYTF. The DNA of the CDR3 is TGTGCCAGCAGTTTGGTCCCGGGGGTTTGGGGCTACACCTTC.

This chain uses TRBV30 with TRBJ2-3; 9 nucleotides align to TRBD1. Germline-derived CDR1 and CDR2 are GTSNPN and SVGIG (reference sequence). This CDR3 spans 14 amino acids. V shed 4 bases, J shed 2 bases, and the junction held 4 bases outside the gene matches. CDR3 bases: TGTGCCTGGAATGGACAGGGGCTCACAGATACGCAGTATTTT. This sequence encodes CAWNGQGLTDTQYF.

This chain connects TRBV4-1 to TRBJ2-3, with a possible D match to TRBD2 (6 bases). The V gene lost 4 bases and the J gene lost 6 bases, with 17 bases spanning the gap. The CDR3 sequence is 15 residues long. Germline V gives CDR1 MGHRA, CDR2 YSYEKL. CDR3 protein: CASSLATLREDTQYF. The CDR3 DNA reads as TGCGCCAGCAGCCTCGCAACCCTCCGGGAGGATACGCAGTATTTT.

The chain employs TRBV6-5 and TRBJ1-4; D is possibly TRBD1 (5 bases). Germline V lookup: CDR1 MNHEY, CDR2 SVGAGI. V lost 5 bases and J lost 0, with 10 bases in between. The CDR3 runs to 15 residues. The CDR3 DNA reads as TGTGCCAGCAGTCGCAGACAGACAACTAATGAAAAACTGTTTTTT. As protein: CASSRRQTTNEKLFF.